This TCR beta chain emerged from a study of siplizumab effects on memory and regulatory T cells. The CDR3 has 11 amino acids. V lost 1 base to trimming and J lost 3 bases, with 2 bases between them. Germline V lookup: CDR1 DFQATT, CDR2 SNEGSKA (reference sequence). Repertoires were generated with immunoSEQ multiplex PCR, while TCRdb's copy carries only in-frame clones and drops some. The sample shows tens of thousands of clones, just over 95% of them seen only once. Material: naive CD8+ T cells sorted from blood. The origin of this receptor is a human donor in good health. The V and J genes are TRBV20-1 and TRBJ2-3; D remains ambiguous. CDR3 amino acids: CSARVTDTQYF. CDR3 DNA sequence: TGCAGTGCTAGAGTGACAGATACGCAGTATTTT.